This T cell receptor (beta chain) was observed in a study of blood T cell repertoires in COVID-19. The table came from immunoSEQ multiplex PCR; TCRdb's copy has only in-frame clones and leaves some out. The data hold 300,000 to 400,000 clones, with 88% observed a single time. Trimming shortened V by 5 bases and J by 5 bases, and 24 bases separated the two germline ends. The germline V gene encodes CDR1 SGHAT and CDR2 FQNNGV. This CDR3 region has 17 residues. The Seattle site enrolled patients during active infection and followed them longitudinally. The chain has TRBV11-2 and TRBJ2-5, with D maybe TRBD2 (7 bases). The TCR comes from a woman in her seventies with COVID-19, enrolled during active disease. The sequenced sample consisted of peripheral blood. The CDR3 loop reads CASSPRGFSGGVETQYF. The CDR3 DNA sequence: TGTGCCAGCAGCCCCCGGGGATTTTCGGGGGGCGTCGAGACCCAGTACTTC.